This T cell receptor beta chain emerged from a study of identical twins. To note about this clonotype: The antigen remains undetermined.

Between the trimmed V and J ends, which lost 4 bases and 1 base, there was a span of 13 bases. CDR1 and CDR2 from the germline V gene are SGHAT and FQNNGV. The CDR3 runs 16 residues. From the 5' RACE reads, TCRdb called clonotypes with MiXCR, one entry per CDR3 protein. The repertoire consists of fewer than 800,000 distinct CDR3 sequences, with 7.1% occurring once and the leading ten covering less than 2%. The study's findings and limits: Modelling approaches yielded underestimates of out-of-frame TCR alpha sharing between monozygotic twins. Fewer insertions were carried by abundant cord blood beta clonotypes, but none was seen in memory repertoires. Excess sharing between twins was weaker in beta out-of-frame sequences.

The sample was also linked to a second study, of yellow fever vaccine responses in identical twins.

V usage is TRBV11-2 and J usage is TRBJ2-2; D is uncertain. The sequenced material came from PBMCs. This clonotype was obtained from a woman under 30 in good health. CDR3 in DNA: TGTGCCAGCAGCTCAGGTCACGGGCTGAACACCGGGGAGCTGTTTTTT. Protein: CASSSGHGLNTGELFF.